This is a list of T cell receptor beta chains from one sample in a study of graft-versus-host responses after intestinal transplantation. This table comes from immunoSEQ multiplex PCR, and its TCRdb copy is limited to in-frame clones, with some not included. The profile shows 95,000 or so clones, about 93% of them singletons. The starting material was PBMCs, obtained roughly 410 days after intestinal transplant. The receptors come from a human patient who received an intestinal transplant, so some T cells may come from the graft donor. The CDR3 runs from the conserved cysteine through the conserved F or W. A D gene is named only where the DNA matches it firmly. Size is omitted from some rows. Given values are once, few, many or a class for expanded clones.

d_call	clone_size	j_call	v_call	cdr3_nt	cdr3_aa
.	.	TRBJ2-5	TRBV7-3	TGTGCCAGCAGCCCCGTCGGGGGCCCCGGAGAGACCCAGTACTTC	CASSPVGGPGETQYF
TRBD2	.	TRBJ2-3	TRBV29-1	TGCAGCGTCGCCCTAGCGGGGGGGAGCACAGATACGCAGTATTTT	CSVALAGGSTDTQYF
.	.	TRBJ1-2	TRBV2	TGTGCCAGCACCGTACAGGGTGGTGGCTACACCTTC	CASTVQGGGYTF
.	.	TRBJ1-5	TRBV6-1	TGTGCCAGCAGTGTCAGGCGGGACGCTTATCAGCCCCAGCATTTT	CASSVRRDAYQPQHF
.	once	TRBJ2-1	TRBV5-4	TGTGCCAGCAGCTTGGGTACCCCCTCGTACAATGAGCAGTTCTTC	CASSLGTPSYNEQFF
.	.	TRBJ2-7	TRBV10-3	TGTGCCATCAGTGACCCAGGGTCTGGGTACGAGCAGTACTTC	CAISDPGSGYEQYF
TRBD2	.	TRBJ2-5	TRBV27	TGTGCCAGCAGTTTCGGTAGCGGGGGGGTGGAGACCCAGTACTTC	CASSFGSGGVETQYF
.	.	TRBJ1-5	TRBV27	TGTGCCAGCAGTTTAGACCCGGGGGGGAATCAGCCCCAGCATTTT	CASSLDPGGNQPQHF
.	once	TRBJ1-5	TRBV5-6	TGTGCCAGCAGCCCGGGCGGACAGCCCCAGCATTTT	CASSPGGQPQHF
.	.	TRBJ1-1	TRBV4-1	TGCGCCAGCAGCCAAGTGGACTTAATGAACACTGAAGCTTTCTTT	CASSQVDLMNTEAFF
.	once	TRBJ2-3	TRBV5-8	TGTGCCAGCAAGGAGGATACGCAGTATTTT	CASKEDTQYF
TRBD2	.	TRBJ2-1	TRBV18	TGTGCCAGCTCACCTCTAGCGGGGTACTACAATGAGCAGTTCTTC	CASSPLAGYYNEQFF
.	.	TRBJ2-7	TRBV11-2	TGTGCCAGCAGCTTAGACAGGTCGGGGACCTACGAGCAGTACTTC	CASSLDRSGTYEQYF
.	few	TRBJ1-1	TRBV5-1	TGCGCCAGCAGCTTGTTCACGGGGACTGAAGCTTTCTTT	CASSLFTGTEAFF
.	.	TRBJ2-7	TRBV7-9	TGTGCCAGCAGCCCAGGCGCCTACGAGCAGTACTTC	CASSPGAYEQYF
TRBD1	.	TRBJ1-3	TRBV11-2	TGTGCCAGCAGCACCCGGACAGGGATCGGTGGAAACACCATATATTTT	CASSTRTGIGGNTIYF
TRBD2	.	TRBJ2-7	TRBV9	TGTGCCAGCAGCGTAGTGGGAGGGGCCAGGGACGAGCAGTACTTC	CASSVVGGARDEQYF
.	.	TRBJ2-1	TRBV10-3	TGTGCCATCAGTGGTAGGAGCTCCTACAATGAGCAGTTCTTC	CAISGRSSYNEQFF
.	once	TRBJ2-1	TRBV5-1	TGCGCCAGCAGCTTGCTACCGGATTCCTACAATGAGCAGTTCTTC	CASSLLPDSYNEQFF
.	.	TRBJ2-5	TRBV2	TGTGCCAGCAGTAGAGAGACCCAGTACTTC	CASSRETQYF
TRBD1	.	TRBJ2-5	TRBV7-2	TGTGCCAGCAGCTCCGACAGGGAGGAGACCCAGTACTTC	CASSSDREETQYF
.	.	TRBJ2-3	TRBV6-1	TGTGCCAGCAGCCCTAGAGGCACAGATACGCAGTATTTT	CASSPRGTDTQYF
TRBD1	.	TRBJ1-6	TRBV6-5	TGTGCCAGCAGCCCAAGGGGACAGGGGAATTCACCCCTCCACTTT	CASSPRGQGNSPLHF
TRBD1	.	TRBJ2-5	TRBV7-6	TGTGCCAGCAGCTCCAGGGGGAATTGGTCGGAAGAGACCCAGTACTTC	CASSSRGNWSEETQYF
.	.	TRBJ1-1	TRBV13	TGTGCCAGCAGCGGGGGGGAACGGTTGGACACTGAAGCTTTCTTT	CASSGGERLDTEAFF
TRBD1	.	TRBJ2-7	TRBV19	TGTGCCAGTAGTCGGCCGGGACAGGACCTCTACGAGCAGTACTTC	CASSRPGQDLYEQYF
.	.	TRBJ2-7	TRBV11-2	TGTGCCAGCAGCTTACCGGGACACGGGACCTACGAGCAGTACTTC	CASSLPGHGTYEQYF
TRBD1	few	TRBJ1-6	TRBV5-4	TGTGCCAGCAGCTCGGACAGGACCGTTTCACCCCTCCACTTT	CASSSDRTVSPLHF
.	.	TRBJ2-7	TRBV7-9	TGTGCCAGCAGCCCCCTCTACGAGCAGTACTTC	CASSPLYEQYF
TRBD1	.	TRBJ1-1	TRBV18	TGTGCCAGCTCACCGGTTACTCAGGGGGTTGGCACTGAAGCTTTCTTT	CASSPVTQGVGTEAFF
.	.	TRBJ1-2	TRBV6-5	TGTGCCAGCAGTCCCGACGGCTATGGCTACACCTTC	CASSPDGYGYTF
.	once	TRBJ1-2	TRBV4-1	TGCGCCAGCAGCCAAGCGACGGGACACTATGGCTACACCTTC	CASSQATGHYGYTF
.	.	TRBJ2-3	TRBV27	TGTGCCAGCAGTTTTTTTCGAGCAGATACGCAGTATTTT	CASSFFRADTQYF
.	.	TRBJ2-7	TRBV9	TGTGCCAGCAGCGTAGCGGGGGAACCCTACGAGCAGTACTTC	CASSVAGEPYEQYF
.	few	TRBJ1-6	TRBV6-5	TGTGCCAGCAGTTACTTGGACAGCCCTTCACCCCTCCACTTT	CASSYLDSPSPLHF
TRBD1	.	TRBJ1-2	TRBV19	TGTGCCAGTAGTATAGGACAGGGTGGGTCTCGTGGCTACACCTTC	CASSIGQGGSRGYTF
TRBD1	.	TRBJ1-2	TRBV5-5	TGTGCCAGCAGCTTTCAGGGGGCGATATATGGCTACACCTTC	CASSFQGAIYGYTF
.	.	TRBJ1-4	TRBV7-2	TGTGCCAGCAGCATCCCTGGGGGTGAAAAACTGTTTTTT	CASSIPGGEKLFF
.	.	TRBJ1-1	TRBV7-9	TGTGCCAGCAGCCCAGGGGTCACTGAAGCTTTCTTT	CASSPGVTEAFF
.	.	TRBJ1-1	TRBV7-9	TGTGCCAGCAGCTTGGGGATGGGGAACACTGAAGCTTTCTTT	CASSLGMGNTEAFF
.	.	TRBJ2-7	TRBV15	TGTGCCACCGCTCGGGACTCCCCCTACGAGCAGTACTTC	CATARDSPYEQYF
TRBD1	.	TRBJ1-1	TRBV27	TGTGCCAGGACCGCGTCGTGGACAGGTTGGGGGAACACTGAAGCTTTCTTT	CARTASWTGWGNTEAFF